This T cell receptor (beta chain) originates from a study of T cell responses to AZD1222 COVID-19 vaccine. Turning to the study itself: Doses given second, at about 4 or about 12 weeks, were pooled. Study findings and constraints: The study sampled repertoires only after the peak T cell response.

Method: immunoSEQ multiplex PCR; TCRdb's copy keeps in-frame clones and lacks some. The sample carries 100,000 to 130,000 clones, roughly nine tenths recorded once. Germline values: CDR1 LNHDA, CDR2 SQIVND (reference sequence). The ends were cut back, 3 bases at V and 3 bases at J, with 8 bases in the middle. This CDR3 is 13 amino acids long. With respect to this clone: Antigen specificity is unknown.

Sequences were derived from peripheral blood, sampled on day 0 of AZD1222 vaccination. This sequence was found in an adult in good health. This rearrangement joins TRBV19 to TRBJ1-2, with unresolved D. Here the CDR3 DNA reads TGTGCCAGTAGTATGCGTGGGGACTATGGCTACACCTTC. Amino acid sequence: CASSMRGDYGYTF.